The 30 T cell receptor beta chains in this list originate from one sample, sequenced in a study of identical twins. TCRdb passed the 5' RACE reads through MiXCR, listing each CDR3 protein once. In the table there are a few hundred thousand distinct CDR3 sequences, 6.5% to 9.5% of which are singletons. The sample was also reused in another study, on yellow fever vaccine responses in identical twins.

Sequencing used CD8+ T cells sorted from blood. The source of these receptors is a woman younger than 30 in good health.

This clonotype was counted at least ten times. The chain joins TRBV7-2 to TRBJ2-5, with TRBD1 matching 8 bases. The junction had 15 bases not matched to a gene; V was cut back by 5 bases and J by 4 bases. Germline V gene lookup returns CDR1 SGHTA and CDR2 FQGNSA. This CDR3 has 17 amino acids. CDR3 nucleotide sequence: TGTGCCAGCAGCCCACAGACAGGGGTTATAGGAGGAGAGACCCAGTACTTC. It is translated as CASSPQTGVIGGETQYF.

The genes are TRBV7-9 and TRBJ2-7, with 9 bases that match TRBD2. Germline values: CDR1 SEHNR, CDR2 FQNEAQ (reference sequence). V shed 6 bases and J 3 bases; nucleotides not matched to a gene: 9. The CDR3 length is 15 residues. Written as DNA, the CDR3 is TGTGCCAGCAGTGAAAGGCCTAGCGGGAACTACGAGCAGTACTTC. Translating it yields CASSERPSGNYEQYF.

The rearrangement links TRBV18 to TRBJ2-7; 8 bases line up with TRBD1. The trim removed 3 bases at V and 2 bases at J, leaving 9 bases unmatched. This CDR3 comprises 16 residues. Germline V gene lookup returns CDR1 KGHSH and CDR2 LQKENI. The CDR3 is CASSPPAGTGTYEQYF. The CDR3 nucleotides read TGTGCCAGCTCACCGCCAGCCGGGACAGGTACCTACGAGCAGTACTTC.

This clonotype was observed a few times. V is TRBV9 and J is TRBJ1-2; 9 bases agree with TRBD1. The V and J ends lost 0 bases and 6 bases, in that order; junction bases with no gene match: 6. This CDR3 has 15 amino acids. Germline V lookup: CDR1 SGDLS, CDR2 YYNGEE. In DNA form, the CDR3 reads TGTGCCAGCAGCGTAGTGACAGGGGGTCTTGATGGCTACACCTTC. This encodes CASSVVTGGLDGYTF.

The CDR3 loop is CASSSPHRGDGELFF. The CDR3 DNA reads TGTGCCAGCAGTTCACCCCATAGGGGGGACGGGGAGCTGTTTTTT. The V gene is TRBV27, the J gene TRBJ2-2, with D possibly being TRBD1 or TRBD2 (6 bases each). The germline gives CDR1 MNHEY, CDR2 SMNVEV (reference sequence). Trimming took off 4 bases at V and 7 bases at J, with 16 bases between the two ends. This CDR3 is 15 amino acids long.

The chain carries TRBV7-9 and TRBJ1-1; D gene uncertain. The germline V gene has CDR1 SEHNR and CDR2 FQNEAQ (reference sequence). There are 14 residues in the CDR3. The germline V and J ends were trimmed by 1 base and 3 bases, with 9 bases remaining between them. The CDR3 region is CASSLGATDTEAFF. CDR3 bases: TGTGCCAGCAGCTTAGGGGCCACAGACACTGAAGCTTTCTTT.

The V gene is TRBV7-2, the J gene TRBJ2-7; 8 nucleotides line up with TRBD2. The CDR3 covers 14 residues. V was pared by 1 base and J by 7 bases, with 6 bases of the junction left unmatched. The V gene's germline CDR1 is SGHTA and CDR2 FQGNSA. The DNA for the CDR3 is TGTGCCAGCAGCTTAGAGGGGACTAGGAGGGAGCAGTACTTC. It codes for CASSLEGTRREQYF.

This clonotype was detected ten times or more. This rearrangement joins TRBV11-2 to TRBJ2-1, with D unresolved. V lost 5 bases and J lost 6, with 11 bases in between. CDR1 is SGHAT and CDR2 is FQNNGV in the germline V gene. The CDR3 is 13 residues long. The DNA of the CDR3 is TGTGCCAGCAGCACTCTCTGGATCAATGAGCAGTTCTTC. Translation gives CASSTLWINEQFF.

This clonotype was seen more than once but under ten times. The V call is TRBV20-1, the J call TRBJ2-7; D gene ambiguous. There are 14 residues in the CDR3. Trimming shortened V by 5 bases and J by 0 bases, and 14 bases separated the two germline ends. Germline V lookup: CDR1 DFQATT, CDR2 SNEGSKA (reference sequence). The CDR3 DNA sequence: TGCAGTGCTGGACCTTTAACGGACTCCTACGAGCAGTACTTC. It codes for CSAGPLTDSYEQYF.

The chain uses TRBV10-3 and TRBJ2-7; 12 bases are shared with TRBD2. With V trimmed by 6 bases and J by 6 bases, 9 bases remained unmatched. Germline V gene sequence: CDR1 ENHRY, CDR2 SYGVKD. The CDR3 covers 15 residues. The CDR3 nucleotides are TGTGCCATCAGCCTGACTAGCGGGGGTTGGATCGAGCAGTACTTC. It specifies CAISLTSGGWIEQYF.

This clonotype was seen more than once but under ten times. V gene TRBV4-1 combines with J gene TRBJ2-7, with 8 bases identical to TRBD1. CDR3 length equals 15 residues. V lost 1 base, J lost 7 bases, and 9 bases stayed unmatched. Looked up from germline, CDR1 is MGHRA and CDR2 is YSYEKL. The CDR3 DNA reads TGCGCCAGCAGCCAAGTAGGCAGGGGGCCGGGAGAGCAGTACTTC. Protein product: CASSQVGRGPGEQYF.

DNA for the CDR3: TGCAGTGCTAGAGATGGGGGATCGACCTACGAGCAGTACTTC. It codes for CSARDGGSTYEQYF. V usage is TRBV20-1 and J usage is TRBJ2-7; D may match TRBD1 or TRBD2 (5 bases each). CDR1 is DFQATT and CDR2 is SNEGSKA in the germline V gene (reference sequence). There are 14 residues in the CDR3. The V and J ends lost 0 bases and 2 bases respectively, with 11 bases between them.

V usage is TRBV11-2 and J usage is TRBJ2-3; D is possibly TRBD2 (6 bases). The CDR3 is 15 residues long. Per germline, CDR1 SGHAT and CDR2 FQNNGV. V lost 6 bases to trimming and J lost 5 bases, with 18 bases between them. The CDR3, as DNA: TGTGCCAGCAGGGAACCGGGACTCGTCGGAGATACGCAGTATTTT. This encodes CASREPGLVGDTQYF.

The table lists this clonotype with many counts. The rearrangement uses TRBV2 and TRBJ2-7; TRBD2 aligns across 16 bases. CDR3 length: 15 residues. The J segment lost 2 bases and the V segment lost 11 bases, leaving 6 bases of the junction unmatched. Germline V gene lookup returns CDR1 SNHLY and CDR2 FYNNEI. CDR3 loop: CALGTSGRETYEQYF. CDR3 bases: TGTGCCCTCGGGACTAGCGGGAGGGAAACCTACGAGCAGTACTTC.

This clonotype has at least ten counts. The chain couples TRBV10-3 to TRBJ2-7; 10 bases are shared with TRBD1. After removal of 0 bases from V and 4 bases from J, the junction contained 3 bases not matched to a gene. Germline V lookup: CDR1 ENHRY, CDR2 SYGVKD. This CDR3 comprises 15 residues. CDR3 sequence: CAISESSGQGYEQYF. Here the CDR3 DNA reads TGTGCCATCAGTGAGTCCTCGGGACAGGGGTACGAGCAGTACTTC.

V and J are TRBV5-6 and TRBJ2-7; D gene unclear. Germline CDR1 is SGHDT and CDR2 is YYEEEE. The CDR3 spans 16 residues. Trimming pared 2 bases from V and 1 base from J, leaving 16 bases between. The CDR3 DNA reads as TGTGCCAGCAGCTTAGATGTAGGACCGAATTCCTACGAGCAGTACTTC. As protein: CASSLDVGPNSYEQYF.

This clonotype appeared many times. This sequence joins TRBV12-3 or TRBV12-4 and TRBJ2-7; D is unresolved. The CDR3 is made up of 13 amino acids. V lost 3 bases to trimming and J lost 3 bases, with 9 bases between them. The CDR3 loop reads CASSFPPLYEQYF. The CDR3, as DNA: TGTGCCAGCAGTTTCCCCCCCCTCTACGAGCAGTACTTC.

A note on this clonotype: The missing conserved phenylalanine or tryptophan at the end of this CDR3 makes a read error likely. V gene TRBV5-1 combines with J gene TRBJ1-1; 8 bases line up with TRBD1. V was pared by 4 bases and J by 3 bases, with 8 bases of the junction left unmatched. Germline assignment: CDR1 SGHRS and CDR2 YFSETQ. The CDR3 is 15 amino acids. CDR3 loop: CASSQDRAGDTEAFL. The CDR3 DNA is TGCGCCAGCAGCCAGGACAGGGCGGGGGACACTGAAGCTTTCCTT.

The chain carries TRBV3-1 and TRBJ2-1; 10 bases are a match to TRBD1. Per germline, CDR1 LGHDT and CDR2 YNNKEL (reference sequence). V was clipped by 6 bases and J by 2 bases; unmatched bases: 7. The CDR3 runs to 16 residues. The CDR3 loop reads CASSDPGTGAYNEQFF. The CDR3 nucleotides read TGTGCCAGCAGTGACCCCGGGACAGGGGCCTACAATGAGCAGTTCTTC.

This chain joins TRBV2 and TRBJ1-2; tentative D call: TRBD1 (5 bases). V was pared by 3 bases and J by 4 bases, with 9 bases between. The CDR3 covers 13 residues. Germline CDR1 and CDR2: SNHLY and FYNNEI. DNA for the CDR3: TGTGCCAGCAGTGATGGGGCGCCCTATGGCTACACCTTC. Translating gives CASSDGAPYGYTF. Looking up the rest from reference TRBV2 and TRBJ1-2 gives the full variable domain: EPEVTQTPSHQVTQMGQEVILRCVPISNHLYFYWYRQILGQKVEFLVSFYNNEISEKSEIFDDQFSVERPDGSNFTLKIRSTKLEDSAMYFCASSDGAPYGYTFGSGTRLTVV.

The chain uses TRBV11-3 and TRBJ2-1, with D possibly TRBD2 on 5 matching bases. The CDR3 extends over 15 amino acids. Trimming removed 5 bases from V and 9 bases from J, with 20 bases in between. Germline V gene data show CDR1 as SGHNT and CDR2 as YENEEA. CDR3 in amino acids: CASSPDYGGSGEQFF. In DNA, the CDR3 is TGTGCCAGCAGCCCCGATTATGGAGGTTCGGGTGAGCAGTTCTTC.

The V gene is TRBV20-1, the J gene TRBJ2-5; 8 bases fit TRBD1. V shed 6 bases, J shed 1 base, and the junction held 7 bases outside the gene matches. The CDR3 has 14 residues. CDR1 and CDR2 from the germline V gene are DFQATT and SNEGSKA (reference sequence). As DNA, the CDR3 is TGCAGTGCAACGGACAGGGCCGGCCAAGAGACCCAGTACTTC. This encodes CSATDRAGQETQYF.

In this sample, this clonotype turned up many times. The chain joins TRBV11-2 to TRBJ2-7; 9 nucleotides agree with TRBD1. Germline CDR1 reads SGHAT; CDR2 reads FQNNGV. Trimming removed 4 bases from V and 6 bases from J; junction bases left unmatched: 7. This CDR3 is built from 14 residues. The CDR3 sequence: CASSSTGQGGEQYF. CDR3 DNA: TGTGCCAGCAGCTCCACGGGACAGGGAGGCGAGCAGTACTTC.

This clonotype was picked up many times. CDR3 bases: TGCGCCAGCAGCCTATGGGACAGCGCTGAAGAGACCCAGTACTTC. Its translation: CASSLWDSAEETQYF. This chain connects TRBV5-1 to TRBJ2-5, with 7 bases fitting TRBD1. The CDR3 length is 15 residues. CDR1 is SGHRS, CDR2 YFSETQ, per germline. The junction had 9 bases not matched to a gene; V was cut back by 4 bases and J by 3 bases.

The chain combines TRBV7-3 with TRBJ2-7, with 9 positions matching TRBD1. J gave up 2 bases and V 5 bases, and 10 bases lay outside the gene matches. The germline CDR1 and CDR2 sequences are SGHTA and FQGTGA. The CDR3 consists of 16 residues. The CDR3 region has the DNA TGTGCCAGCAGCAGCACAGGGGGCGCATCAACCTACGAGCAGTACTTC. Protein sequence: CASSSTGGASTYEQYF.

A few counts support this clonotype. The V and J genes are TRBV7-3 and TRBJ2-1, with D perhaps matching TRBD2 (5 bases). Trimming shortened V by 4 bases and J by 0 bases, and 10 bases separated the two germline ends. Germline CDR1 reads SGHTA; CDR2 reads FQGTGA. The CDR3 loop spans 15 amino acids. The CDR3 DNA is TGTGCCAGCAGCTCTATAGCGAGCTCCTACAATGAGCAGTTCTTC. Residues: CASSSIASSYNEQFF.

This rearrangement joins TRBV29-1 to TRBJ2-7; tentative D call: TRBD1 (6 bases). The CDR3 consists of 12 residues. Germline V gene lookup returns CDR1 SQVTM and CDR2 ANQGSEA. The V gene lost 6 bases and the J gene lost 0 bases, with 9 bases spanning the gap. CDR3: CSVGDNSYEQYF. CDR3 sequence (DNA): TGCAGCGTGGGGGACAACTCCTACGAGCAGTACTTC.

The chain uses TRBV5-1 and TRBJ1-1; TRBD1 might be the D (5 bases). Trimming cost V 0 bases and J 2 bases, with 11 bases left between them. The CDR3 spans 15 residues. Germline CDR1 reads SGHRS; CDR2 reads YFSETQ. Written as DNA, the CDR3 is TGCGCCAGCAGCTTGGCTGGGGCGGGAAACACTGAAGCTTTCTTT. Translated, it gives CASSLAGAGNTEAFF.

The chain combines TRBV4-3 with TRBJ2-1; D gene uncertain. Per germline, CDR1 LGHNA and CDR2 YSLEER. Trimming removed 0 bases from V and 4 bases from J, with 10 bases in between. The CDR3 is made up of 15 amino acids. The CDR3 protein is CASSQDFITYNEQFF. CDR3 in DNA: TGCGCCAGCAGCCAAGATTTCATAACGTACAATGAGCAGTTCTTC.

This clonotype was seen a handful of times. V usage is TRBV11-2 and J usage is TRBJ2-3; no definite D call. The length of the CDR3 is 16 residues. Looked up from germline, CDR1 is SGHAT and CDR2 is FQNNGV. Trimming took 5 bases from V and 1 from J, leaving 16 bases between them. CDR3 DNA: TGTGCCAGCAGCCCGCCTGTGTGGAGTGGCACAGATACGCAGTATTTT. It codes for CASSPPVWSGTDTQYF.